This record concerns one T cell receptor (beta chain) sequence. Using RNA transcripts as the source, TCR beta CDR3 regions were amplified. A set of HTBI primers served as the primers for a first-round RT-PCR of the TCR CDR3. TCRdb ran MiXCR on the multiplex PCR reads and lists one entry per CDR3 protein. The profile shows roughly 380,000 distinct CDR3 sequences, approximately 13% of them singletons. The patients, who ranged from 18 to 65 in age, presented with newly diagnosed hyperthyroidism lasting under 2 months. This entry belongs to a study of T cells in Graves' hyperthyroidism and ophthalmopathy. The CDR3 runs 13 residues. The V end was cut by 6 bases, the J end by 3 bases, with 14 bases between. Looked up from germline, CDR1 is SQVTM and CDR2 is ANQGSEA.

The chain uses TRBV29-1 and TRBJ1-2; D gene ambiguous. This TCR derives from a woman in her late teens or twenties with Graves' hyperthyroidism. The sample consisted of blood. The CDR3 nucleotides read TGCAGCGTGGAGACGGCCTTTTACTATGGCTACACCTTC. Protein: CSVETAFYYGYTF.